What follows are 3 T cell receptor beta chains derived from one specimen sequenced in a study of beta chain features in type 1 diabetes. Reverse transcribing all isolated RNA meant expressed TCRB transcripts were sequenced. TCRdb's table, derived via immunoSEQ multiplex PCR, lists solely in-frame clones and lacks some. The data contain approximately 100,000 clones, approximately 30% of them singletons. Findings and limits, study-wide: Moderate but significant shortening of TCRB CDR3s was recorded in all four CD4+ subsets from Type 1 diabetes patients.

The antigens these receptors bind are not known. The sample comprised central memory CD4+ T cells from blood. The source of these receptors is a woman in her late teens or twenties with type 1 diabetes.

This clone has just a few counts. V and J are TRBV4-3 and TRBJ1-4, with TRBD1 matching over 7 bases. Trimming took 4 bases from V and 0 from J; bases not matched to a gene: 2. This CDR3 contains 15 residues. Germline lookup yields CDR1 LGHNA and CDR2 YSLEER. CDR3 in amino acids: CASSPGQATNEKLFF. CDR3 coding DNA: TGCGCCAGCAGCCCTGGACAGGCAACTAATGAAAAACTGTTTTTT.

The CDR3 nucleotides are TGTGCCAGCAGTTGGGGCAGGGGTGACACTGAAGCTTTCTTT. This encodes CASSWGRGDTEAFF. J is TRBJ1-1 and V is TRBV27, with D perhaps matching TRBD1 (6 bases). Germline CDR1 is MNHEY and CDR2 is SMNVEV (reference sequence). The V end lost 4 bases, the J end lost 3 bases, and 12 bases lay between the germline ends. The CDR3 consists of 14 residues.

This clone came up a few times. The rearrangement uses TRBV28 and TRBJ2-1; D possibly corresponds to TRBD1 (6 bases). This CDR3 spans 14 amino acids. V dropped 4 bases and J dropped 8 bases, with 15 bases sitting between them. Germline assignment: CDR1 MDHEN and CDR2 SYDVKM. CDR3 sequence (DNA): TGTGCCAGCAGTTCCCCACAGGGAATTGATGAGCAGTTCTTC. This translates into CASSSPQGIDEQFF.